This TCR beta chain originates from a study of T-cell memory formation after mild COVID-19. Study-wide results and limits: Contracting CD4+ clones sat mainly in CM and EM; CD8+ in EMRA. Researchers found some responding clones in pre-infection memory, a sign that cross-reactive memory joined. Clones shrinking between day 15 and 85 showed a balanced CD4/CD8 split, and those that grew later tilted toward CD4+.

TCRalpha and TCRbeta libraries used 5'RACE with constant-segment primers and UMIs. TCRdb re-called the 5' RACE reads through MiXCR, storing one row per CDR3 protein. The table shows 250,000 to 400,000 distinct CDR3 sequences, with 14% occurring only once. Turning to this clonotype: Antigen: not known.

The origin of this receptor is a man younger than 35 who had mild COVID-19 (a few samples of this study predate the infection). Cell type and time point are not known. Sequencing was done on a sample of PBMCs or a T cell subset sorted from them (not recorded which).

CDR3 loop: CASSEGFGYTF. Here the CDR3 DNA reads TGTGCCAGCAGCGAGGGCTTTGGCTACACCTTC. The genes are TRBV4-2 and TRBJ1-2; D uncertain. Trimming took off 5 bases at V and 7 bases at J, with 8 bases between the two ends. Per the germline V gene, CDR1 is LGHNA and CDR2 is YNFKEQ. This CDR3 is built from 11 residues.